This TCR beta chain was retrieved from a study of T cell responses to AZD1222 COVID-19 vaccine. The wider study: Second doses were pooled across both intervals (about 4 or about 12 weeks).

The study, taken as a whole, reports: Scientists sampled the repertoires only once the peak T cell response had passed.

The ends were cut back, 3 bases at V and 0 bases at J, with 9 bases in the middle. Germline lookup yields CDR1 GTSNPN and CDR2 SVGIG (reference sequence). CDR3 length: 14 amino acids. Clones were sequenced by immunoSEQ multiplex PCR, and TCRdb holds only the in-frame ones, with some missing. The sample has 140,000 to 150,000 clones, over 75% seen once. As regards this clone: The antigen remains unidentified.

This sample comprised peripheral blood, obtained on day 0 of AZD1222 vaccination. The genes are TRBV30 and TRBJ1-5; D gene unclear. The clonotype originates from an adult in good health. The CDR3 DNA sequence: TGTGCCTGGAGCGCCAGGCTTAGCAATCAGCCCCAGCATTTT. This sequence encodes CAWSARLSNQPQHF.